The 14 T cell receptor beta chains below were found in one sample sequenced in a study of graft-versus-host responses after intestinal transplantation. Using immunoSEQ multiplex PCR, the repertoire was profiled, and TCRdb retains in-frame clones only, with some absent. The sample lists over 40,000 clones; about 93% were seen once. The sequenced sample was PBMCs, obtained about 800 days after a first intestinal transplant, on the day of a second. The receptors stem from a human patient who received an intestinal transplant, so some T cells may come from the graft donor.

The chain employs TRBV11-3 and TRBJ2-7; weak D call: TRBD2 (6 bases). Trimming cost V 1 base and J 6 bases, with 10 bases left between them. Germline V gives CDR1 SGHNT, CDR2 YENEEA. The CDR3 is 13 residues long. The CDR3 is CASSLVSGVEQYF. As DNA, the CDR3 is TGTGCCAGCAGCTTAGTTTCGGGGGTCGAGCAGTACTTC.

The rearrangement joins TRBV27 to TRBJ2-7, with 10 bases lining up with TRBD2. From germline, CDR1 is MNHEY and CDR2 SMNVEV (reference sequence). The CDR3 has 14 residues. Trimming at V came to 2 bases and at J to 4 bases, leaving 2 bases not matched to a gene. DNA of the CDR3: TGTGCCAGCAGTTTAACTAGCGGGGCATACGAGCAGTACTTC. Its protein is CASSLTSGAYEQYF.

The V and J genes are TRBV7-9 and TRBJ2-7; D is unresolved. V was trimmed by 6 bases and J by 3 bases, leaving 9 bases between them. The germline gives CDR1 SEHNR, CDR2 FQNEAQ (reference sequence). The CDR3 covers 12 residues. CDR3 amino acids: CASRYNDYEQYF. The CDR3 DNA follows: TGTGCCAGCAGATACAACGACTACGAGCAGTACTTC. The entire variable domain, with the rest obtained from reference TRBV7-9 and TRBJ2-7, is as follows: DTGVSQNPRHKITKRGQNVTFRCDPISEHNRLYWYRQTLGQGPEFLTYFQNEAQLEKSRLLSDRFSAERPKGSFSTLEIQRTEQGDSAMYLCASRYNDYEQYFGPGTRLTVT.

The V and J genes are TRBV5-1 and TRBJ2-1, with 9 bases matching TRBD2. Germline CDR1 is SGHRS and CDR2 is YFSETQ. CDR3 length equals 14 residues. V dropped 0 bases and J dropped 8; count of bases not matched to a gene: 3. The CDR3 bases are TGCGCCAGCAGCTTGGGACTAGCGGAGTATGAGCAGTTCTTC. Protein sequence: CASSLGLAEYEQFF.

The gene calls are TRBV9 and TRBJ2-7, with 8 positions matching TRBD2. CDR3 length: 14 amino acids. Germline CDR1 is SGDLS and CDR2 is YYNGEE. The J segment lost 4 bases and the V segment lost 0 bases, leaving 3 bases of the junction unmatched. The CDR3 sequence is CASSVAGGPYEQYF. As DNA, the CDR3 is TGTGCCAGCAGCGTAGCGGGAGGGCCGTACGAGCAGTACTTC.

The rearrangement joins TRBV4-2 to TRBJ2-1, with TRBD1 matching 8 bases. Trimming at V came to 1 base and at J to 8 bases, leaving 10 bases not matched to a gene. Germline V gene lookup returns CDR1 LGHNA and CDR2 YNFKEQ. CDR3 size: 16 residues. The CDR3 nucleotides are TGTGCCAGCAGCCAAGGTAGGCAGGGGGCTTTAGATGAGCAGTTCTTC. Amino acid sequence: CASSQGRQGALDEQFF.

The V and J genes are TRBV5-1 and TRBJ2-7; no clear D gene. With 2 bases removed from V and 0 bases from J, the gap between germline ends came to 9 bases. Germline V gives CDR1 SGHRS, CDR2 YFSETQ. The CDR3 has 14 amino acids. CDR3 sequence (DNA): TGCGCCAGCAGCTTAATAAGTACCTCCTACGAGCAGTACTTC. Protein: CASSLISTSYEQYF.

The chain recombines TRBV6-5 with TRBJ2-7; a weak D match, TRBD1 (6 bases). The V end was cut by 10 bases, the J end by 9 bases, with 25 bases between. The CDR3 has 14 residues. Germline CDR1 and CDR2: MNHEY and SVGAGI. CDR3 DNA sequence: TGTGCCACCCTACCCATGAGCTCAGGGGTCGGGCAGTACTTC. Protein sequence: CATLPMSSGVGQYF.

This rearrangement joins TRBV19 to TRBJ2-3; 11 positions agree with TRBD2. The V gene's germline CDR1 is LNHDA and CDR2 SQIVND (reference sequence). The junction had 6 bases not matched to a gene; V was cut back by 6 bases and J by 7 bases. CDR3 length: 14 amino acids. The CDR3: CASSLAGGWNTQYF. For the CDR3, the DNA is TGTGCCAGTAGCCTAGCGGGAGGTTGGAATACGCAGTATTTT.

In DNA form, the CDR3 reads TGCGCCAGCAGCTCCGGACTAGCGGGAGGGTTTCAGTACTTC. Protein product: CASSSGLAGGFQYF. J is TRBJ2-4 and V is TRBV5-1; 15 bases line up with TRBD2. The CDR3 covers 14 residues. The V segment lost 3 bases and the J segment 11 bases; nucleotides outside the gene matches: 3. Germline CDR1 and CDR2: SGHRS and YFSETQ.

This clone appeared a few times. V gene TRBV6-1 combines with J gene TRBJ2-7; 11 bases map to TRBD1. Germline loops: CDR1 MNHNS, CDR2 SASEGT. The CDR3 is 16 amino acids. V shed 2 bases, J shed 3 bases, and the junction held 6 bases outside the gene matches. CDR3 in amino acids: CASSERSGTGGYEQYF. The CDR3 DNA reads TGTGCCAGCAGTGAAAGGTCCGGGACAGGGGGCTACGAGCAGTACTTC.

Of note for this clone: A junction boundary mismatches the germline segment, possibly from a read error. The rearrangement uses TRBV7-7 and TRBJ2-1, with 10 positions matching TRBD2. CDR1 is SSHAT and CDR2 is FNYEAQ in the germline V gene (reference sequence). The CDR3 is 17 amino acids. As DNA, the CDR3 is TGTGCTAGCAGCTTAGAGCCAACTAGCGGGAAGGGCAATGGGCAGTTCTTC. Protein product: CASSLEPTSGKGNGQFF.

CDR3 bases: TGTGCCAGCGCCCGAACATGGCAACAGATGGCTGAAGCTTTCTTT. Protein sequence: CASARTWQQMAEAFF. This chain links TRBV6-1 with TRBJ1-1; D uncertain. With 8 bases removed from V and 6 bases from J, the gap between germline ends came to 22 bases. Germline CDR1 reads MNHNS; CDR2 reads SASEGT. This CDR3 is built from 15 residues.

The V call is TRBV6-5, the J call TRBJ2-7, with D unclear. The V gene's germline CDR1 is MNHEY and CDR2 SVGAGI. Between the trimmed V and J ends, which lost 0 bases and 7 bases, there was a span of 10 bases. This CDR3 is 13 amino acids long. CDR3 nucleotides: TGTGCCAGCAGTTACTCATTAGGGAATGAGCAGTACTTC. Translating it yields CASSYSLGNEQYF.